These T cell receptor beta chains were read from a single sample in a study of shared clonotypes between healthy human individuals. Measured with immunoSEQ multiplex PCR; TCRdb has only the in-frame clones, and not every one. Among 550,000 to 750,000 clones listed, roughly 95% were seen once. Sequencing was performed on naive CD8+ T cells sorted from blood. The receptors stem from a woman aged 25-40 years in good health. Each CDR3 is given with its conserved first and last residue. Where a row states a size, it is once, few, many or the class of an expanded clone; other rows omit it.

V gene,clone size,CDR3 protein
TRBV19,NA,CASSIGQGAFEQYF
TRBV5-4,NA,CASSFRDSLSEQFF
TRBV19,NA,CASSTGLAESTDTQYF
TRBV13,NA,CASRPGQGLHTQYF
TRBV27,once,CASSLRGPSSYEQYF
TRBV13,once,CASSSTGAGGPVTGELFF
TRBV6-5,NA,CASSPTHGTEAFF
TRBV19,NA,CASSPGLSIYEQYF
TRBV19,NA,CASSPGTDILGGELFF
TRBV27,NA,CASSYTSSHTDTQYF
TRBV19,NA,CASASGRFYEQYF
TRBV7-3,NA,CASSPNDGYEQYF
TRBV9,once,CASSMSPTGTNTGELFF
TRBV5-5,NA,CASSPSGLETEAFF
TRBV19,once,CASSMLVAGSLSSYNEQFF
TRBV7-2,NA,CAKSDLDSNQPQHF
TRBV13,NA,CASSLSSATSTDTQYF
TRBV5-8,few,CASSLDSGTAYEQYF
TRBV7-9,NA,CASSLGSQGYYGYTF
TRBV19,NA,CASSITETNEQFF
TRBV19,NA,CASGGGAGANVLTF
TRBV5-6,once,CASSLAGEQYF
TRBV13,once,CASSLGMAPLSFF
TRBV28,NA,CASSSAVSGQPQHF
TRBV28,NA,CASSLYQGNLETQYF
TRBV7-9,NA,CASSARTSRRAEQFF
TRBV28,NA,CASSLRVNEKLFF
TRBV9,NA,CASSVEGTGVNSYNEQFF
TRBV4-1,NA,CASSQGWQGTRVRTNTEAFF
TRBV6-5,NA,CASTLRGTGGSEQYF
TRBV27,NA,CASSPTKNTEAFF
TRBV19,NA,CASSISGRASTDTQYF
TRBV7-9,NA,CASSPGDYEQYF
TRBV14,NA,CASSLTSGRMREQYF
TRBV6-1,NA,CASSEIDRIFSYEQYF
TRBV4-1,NA,CASSQGPDPELFF
TRBV4-1,NA,CASSQVEGRPLHF
TRBV4-1,NA,CASSQVGLAGDYEQYF
TRBV7-9,once,CASSYLRDGGYEQYF
TRBV19,once,CASSIEWLVGTDTQYF
TRBV28,NA,CASSLSPGLAGSLGEGEQFF
TRBV6-6,NA,CASEGEKLFF
TRBV27,NA,CASGWGPPSYEQYF
TRBV7-6,NA,CASSGGAGGTEAFF
TRBV11-2,NA,CASSGSGRADNEQFF
TRBV5-6,NA,CASSLRAGSRYEQYF
TRBV7-9,NA,CASSIGTSGRAYEQYF
TRBV9,few,CASSTRTVATEAFF
TRBV7-9,NA,CASSLTNSYNEQFF
TRBV5-6,NA,CASSYGQGALGQETQYF
TRBV7-2,NA,CASSSTVGYGYTF
TRBV27,NA,CASSLVSTDTQYF
TRBV13,NA,CASSFNGGRYTF
TRBV2,NA,CASSEWERFSYEQYF